The rows below give T cell receptor beta chains drawn from one sample of a study of T cells in Graves' hyperthyroidism and ophthalmopathy. TCRdb itself ran the multiplex PCR reads through MiXCR, one entry per CDR3 protein. The sample carries under 300,000 distinct CDR3 sequences, over 20% recorded once. Sequencing was performed on blood. These receptors were taken from a man aged 30 to 45 with Graves' ophthalmopathy. Both conserved end residues are part of each CDR3. The order of the fields is clone size, J gene, CDR3 length, V gene, D gene, CDR3 protein. A D gene is named only where the DNA matches it firmly. Clone size is not always given. Where it is, it says once, few, many or a class for expanded clones.

>NA|TRBJ1-3|16|TRBV7-3|NA
CASSPGVTSSGNTIYF
>many|TRBJ1-1|13|TRBV20-1|NA
CSARTTGNTEAFF
>NA|TRBJ1-1|13|TRBV6-1|NA
CASSAGGSTEAFF
>many|TRBJ2-7|18|TRBV6-5|TRBD2
CASSYSSPSGTLGGKQYF
>NA|TRBJ2-5|13|TRBV29-1|NA
CSVERTGVGTQYF
>NA|TRBJ1-5|14|TRBV29-1|NA
CSVAPGGGDQPQHF
>NA|TRBJ2-5|14|TRBV6-1|NA
CASSWRLYQETQYF
>few|TRBJ1-5|15|TRBV24-1|NA
CATSSGGSGNQPQHF
>many|TRBJ2-2|14|TRBV19|NA
CASSRTLNTGELFF
>few|TRBJ2-7|15|TRBV12-3/TRBV12-4|NA
CASSTQTAISYEQYF
>many|TRBJ1-5|15|TRBV30|NA
CAWGEQVVNNQPQHF
>NA|TRBJ1-2|13|TRBV19|NA
CASSMGGDGGYTF
>few|TRBJ2-5|14|TRBV28|NA
CASSLWTDRETQYF
>many|TRBJ2-7|16|TRBV7-9|TRBD2
CASSLDGRTSSYEQYF
>few|TRBJ2-1|15|TRBV6-1|NA
CASRTSLLSYNEQFF
>few|TRBJ2-7|14|TRBV5-1|NA
CASSSTGSSYEQYF
>NA|TRBJ2-2|14|TRBV5-1|NA
CASKTDPNTGELFF
>NA|TRBJ2-1|16|TRBV7-9|NA
CASSDLGAPTWDEQFF
>few|TRBJ1-6|14|TRBV5-6|TRBD1
CASSLNRGQSPLHF
>few|TRBJ2-1|13|TRBV19|TRBD2
CASSYGLAWEQFF
>many|TRBJ1-5|13|TRBV24-1|NA
CATSDSPGWPQHF
>NA|TRBJ2-7|12|TRBV2|NA
CASRPGRDEQYF
>many|TRBJ1-1|15|TRBV7-9|TRBD1
CASSATGILNTEAFF
>NA|TRBJ1-5|13|TRBV10-3|TRBD1
CAISDRGEEPQHF
>few|TRBJ2-7|14|TRBV5-1|NA
CASSPIRGLNEQYF
>NA|TRBJ2-7|14|TRBV9|TRBD1
CASSGSRQGTEQYF
>few|TRBJ2-5|13|TRBV5-5|NA
CASSLLGQETQYF
>NA|TRBJ2-3|11|TRBV24-1|NA
CATSNTDTQYF
>many|TRBJ2-3|15|TRBV27|NA
CASSLKGRDPDTQYF
>many|TRBJ2-3|14|TRBV20-1|TRBD2
CSARGLAGVDTQYF
>few|TRBJ2-7|13|TRBV11-3|TRBD2
CASSLSTSFEQYF
>NA|TRBJ2-2|15|TRBV7-9|NA
CASSSGTPLTGELFF
>many|TRBJ2-7|14|TRBV11-2|TRBD2
CASSFLGLAGEQYF
>many|TRBJ2-1|15|TRBV7-9|NA
CASSLGPDPANEQFF
>NA|TRBJ2-3|16|TRBV27|TRBD1
CASSHLRRQGADTQYF
>few|TRBJ2-7|16|TRBV9|TRBD2
CASSARQAGGPLEQYF
>many|TRBJ2-7|15|TRBV11-2|TRBD2
CASSLGAGGNYEQYF
>many|TRBJ2-1|15|TRBV2|NA
CASSGRWEARDEQFF
>few|TRBJ2-1|16|TRBV6-2/TRBV6-3|TRBD2
CASSYLAGIQNNEQFF
>many|TRBJ1-1|13|TRBV12-3/TRBV12-4|NA
CASSRDSDTEAFF
>many|TRBJ2-1|16|TRBV9|TRBD2
CASSVTSGSGGDEQFF
>NA|TRBJ2-1|12|TRBV12-3/TRBV12-4|NA
CASSSRGDEQFF